These 32 T cell receptor beta chains came from one sample sequenced in a study of cytomegalovirus exposure and HLA in healthy donors. Vbeta (60) and Jbeta (13) primers were used in the PCR. Libraries were prepared by immunoSEQ multiplex PCR; TCRdb keeps only in-frame clonotypes and omits some of them. Of about 97,000 clones in the sample, 70% to 90% were seen once. The material sequenced was PBMCs. The receptors here all came from a man between 40 and 49 years old in good health and CMV-seronegative.

The chain uses TRBV23-1 and TRBJ2-7; 10 bases fit TRBD1. TRBV23-1 counts as an open reading frame of uncertain function. V was pared by 6 bases and J by 2 bases, with 7 bases of the junction left unmatched. The length of the CDR3 is 15 residues. CDR3 sequence reads: CASSRAGTGAYEQYF. The CDR3 region has the DNA TGCGCCAGCAGCCGCGCCGGGACAGGGGCCTACGAGCAGTACTTC.

The genes are TRBV5-3 and TRBJ2-5, with 10 bases aligning to TRBD2. TRBV5-3 is an open reading frame whose function is uncertain. Losses at the gene ends were 6 bases for V and 5 bases for J; bases not matched to a gene: 7. The CDR3 extends over 14 amino acids. DNA of the CDR3: TGTGCCAGAACTCAAGCGGGGGGGCGGGAGACCCAGTACTTC. It codes for CARTQAGGRETQYF.

CDR3 nucleotides: TGTGCCAGCTCACCCAACAGGGGATACACTGAAGCTTTCTTT. This codes for CASSPNRGYTEAFF. This chain uses TRBV18 with TRBJ1-1, with 7 bases matching TRBD1. The CDR3 length is 14 residues. Germline CDR1 is KGHSH and CDR2 is LQKENI. The V gene end was trimmed by 3 bases and the J gene end by 3 bases; junction bases not matched to a gene: 4.

The chain recombines TRBV15 with TRBJ1-4; D is possibly TRBD1 (6 bases). Trimming took 1 base from V and 4 from J, leaving 10 bases between them. Looked up from germline, CDR1 is LNHNV and CDR2 is YYDKDF (reference sequence). This CDR3 is 15 amino acids long. The CDR3 sequence: CATSRGGQINEKLFF. Written as DNA, the CDR3 is TGTGCCACCAGCAGAGGAGGACAGATTAATGAAAAACTGTTTTTT.

The rearrangement links TRBV9 to TRBJ2-1, with TRBD2 identical over 13 bases. V was pared by 3 bases and J by 10 bases, with 4 bases of the junction left unmatched. Germline CDR1 and CDR2: SGDLS and YYNGEE. CDR3 length equals 14 residues. The CDR3 sequence is CASSAGLAGREQFF. The CDR3 DNA follows: TGTGCCAGCAGCGCGGGACTAGCGGGGAGAGAGCAGTTCTTC.

This sequence joins TRBV19 and TRBJ1-1; perhaps TRBD1 as D (5 bases). CDR1 LNHDA and CDR2 SQIVND come from the germline V gene (reference sequence). The length of the CDR3 is 15 residues. V lost 7 bases and J lost 4, with 19 bases in between. The CDR3 nucleotides read TGTGCCAGTACCTCGGGGGGACCGTGGGGCACTGAAGCTTTCTTT. This encodes CASTSGGPWGTEAFF.

This clone has just a few counts. The V gene is TRBV7-2, the J gene TRBJ2-7; 9 nucleotides agree with TRBD2. The germline gives CDR1 SGHTA, CDR2 FQGNSA. This CDR3 contains 16 residues. The V and J ends lost 0 bases and 5 bases, in that order; junction bases with no gene match: 8. CDR3 bases: TGTGCCAGCAGCTTAGCTCTGGGACTAGCAGTTCACGAGCAGTACTTC. This gives the protein CASSLALGLAVHEQYF. The full variable domain, rest sourced from reference TRBV7-2 and TRBJ2-7, is GAGVSQSPSNKVTEKGKDVELRCDPISGHTALYWYRQSLGQGLEFLIYFQGNSAPDKSGLPSDRFSAERTGGSVSTLTIQRTQQEDSAVYLCASSLALGLAVHEQYFGPGTRLTVT.

J is TRBJ2-7 and V is TRBV27, with 9 bases fitting TRBD1. This CDR3 is 15 amino acids long. With V trimmed by 9 bases and J by 1 base, 10 bases remained unmatched. Per germline, CDR1 MNHEY and CDR2 SMNVEV (reference sequence). In DNA, the CDR3 is TGTGCCAGTTCGTTTGGGACAGGGATATCCTACGAGCAGTACTTC. The encoded protein is CASSFGTGISYEQYF.

J is TRBJ2-2 and V is TRBV5-1; D not resolved. The CDR3 loop spans 13 amino acids. Germline-derived CDR1 and CDR2 are SGHRS and YFSETQ. V lost 3 bases and J lost 4, with 7 bases in between. CDR3 amino acids: CASSYSGTGELFF. The CDR3 DNA follows: TGCGCCAGCAGCTACAGTGGCACCGGGGAGCTGTTTTTT.

In its sample, this clone was seen once. The chain uses TRBV6-1 and TRBJ2-7, with D perhaps matching TRBD1 (6 bases). V lost 3 bases, J lost 7 bases, and 13 bases lay in between. The CDR3 totals 13 residues. The germline gives CDR1 MNHNS, CDR2 SASEGT. CDR3 bases: TGTGCCAGCAGTGATGTGGGGGCGAGTGAGCAGTACTTC. This encodes CASSDVGASEQYF.

CDR3 amino acids: CASSELGTAYGYTF. The CDR3 nucleotides read TGTGCCAGCAGTGAACTAGGGACAGCCTATGGCTACACCTTC. The chain carries TRBV6-1 and TRBJ1-2; 7 bases align to TRBD1. CDR1 is MNHNS, CDR2 SASEGT, per germline. Losses at the gene ends were 2 bases for V and 4 bases for J; bases not matched to a gene: 4. This CDR3 has 14 residues.

The chain couples TRBV5-1 to TRBJ2-5, with 9 nucleotides matching TRBD1. CDR3 length: 14 amino acids. Losses at the gene ends were 4 bases for V and 2 bases for J; bases not matched to a gene: 3. CDR1 and CDR2 from the germline V gene are SGHRS and YFSETQ. CDR3 nucleotides: TGCGCCAGCAGCCCCGGGACAGGGCAAGAGACCCAGTACTTC. Its translation is CASSPGTGQETQYF.

The rearrangement uses TRBV7-2 and TRBJ2-3, with 7 bases identical to TRBD2. Germline V lookup: CDR1 SGHTA, CDR2 FQGNSA. The junction had 1 base not matched to a gene; V was cut back by 1 base and J by 3 bases. CDR3 size: 14 residues. The CDR3 DNA reads as TGTGCCAGCAGCTTAGGACTAGCAACAGATACGCAGTATTTT. It codes for CASSLGLATDTQYF.

Written as DNA, the CDR3 is TGTGCCAGCAGTGAAGCGTTGGAGGGCCACACCATATATTTT. Encoded protein: CASSEALEGHTIYF. This chain joins TRBV6-1 and TRBJ1-3; no clear D gene. The V and J ends lost 0 bases and 8 bases respectively, with 11 bases between them. The CDR3 has 14 residues. Germline V gives CDR1 MNHNS, CDR2 SASEGT.

V and J are TRBV13 and TRBJ1-4, with D possibly being TRBD1 (6 bases). The CDR3 sequence is 15 residues long. The germline V and J ends were trimmed by 5 bases and 4 bases, with 14 bases remaining between them. The germline V gene has CDR1 PRHDT and CDR2 FYEKMQ (reference sequence). The CDR3 loop reads CASSVGGAGNEKLFF. The CDR3 DNA reads as TGTGCCAGCAGCGTTGGGGGCGCGGGTAATGAAAAACTGTTTTTT.

The chain carries TRBV7-3 and TRBJ2-3; 12 nucleotides align to TRBD2. The germline CDR1 and CDR2 sequences are SGHTA and FQGTGA. This CDR3 has 17 residues. The V segment lost 1 base and the J segment 4 bases; nucleotides outside the gene matches: 6. CDR3 coding DNA: TGTGCCAGCAGCTTAAAGGCCGGACTAGCGGGGCCAGATACGCAGTATTTT. Translating it yields CASSLKAGLAGPDTQYF.

The rearrangement joins TRBV29-1 to TRBJ1-3, with 10 nucleotides matching TRBD1. V lost 6 bases and J lost 3; bases outside the gene matches: 5. The germline V gene has CDR1 SQVTM and CDR2 ANQGSEA. The CDR3 is made up of 14 amino acids. The CDR3 region is CSVETGGVGNTIYF. In DNA, the CDR3 is TGCAGCGTAGAGACAGGGGGCGTTGGAAACACCATATATTTT.

This chain uses TRBV19 with TRBJ1-1; TRBD1 is a possible D gene (6 bases). Per germline, CDR1 LNHDA and CDR2 SQIVND (reference sequence). The V end was cut by 5 bases, the J end by 1 base, with 14 bases between. The length of the CDR3 is 15 residues. The CDR3 here is CASSARTGRNTEAFF. The CDR3 DNA reads as TGTGCCAGTAGTGCCCGAACAGGGAGGAACACTGAAGCTTTCTTT.

This chain uses TRBV6-5 with TRBJ1-2; D remains unclear. Trimming took off 6 bases at V and 5 bases at J, with 19 bases between the two ends. The germline V gene encodes CDR1 MNHEY and CDR2 SVGAGI. This CDR3 contains 15 residues. The CDR3 region is CASSQSPLRTYGYTF. CDR3 bases: TGTGCCAGCAGCCAAAGCCCTCTCAGGACTTATGGCTACACCTTC.

This clone was recorded a few times. The chain uses TRBV13 and TRBJ2-1; 9 positions match TRBD1. The V segment lost 0 bases and the J segment 5 bases; nucleotides outside the gene matches: 14. The CDR3 has 19 amino acids. The germline V gene encodes CDR1 PRHDT and CDR2 FYEKMQ (reference sequence). The CDR3 sequence is CASSLGPLLRDRVNNEQFF. In DNA, the CDR3 is TGTGCCAGCAGCTTAGGCCCTCTCCTCCGGGACAGGGTTAACAATGAGCAGTTCTTC. The full variable domain, with the rest looked up from reference TRBV13 and TRBJ2-1, is AAGVIQSPRHLIKEKRETATLKCYPIPRHDTVYWYQQGPGQDPQFLISFYEKMQSDKGSIPDRFSAQQFSDYHSELNMSSLELGDSALYFCASSLGPLLRDRVNNEQFFGPGTRLTVL.

This clone was counted a single time. The chain uses TRBV4-1 and TRBJ2-7; 9 bases are a match to TRBD1. After removal of 4 bases from V and 3 bases from J, the junction contained 10 bases not matched to a gene. From germline, CDR1 is MGHRA and CDR2 YSYEKL. CDR3 length equals 16 residues. CDR3 nucleotides: TGCGCCAGCAGCCCAAGGATGACAGGGGGTTTCTACGAGCAGTACTTC. Protein: CASSPRMTGGFYEQYF.

The rearrangement uses TRBV19 and TRBJ1-1, with D perhaps matching TRBD1 (5 bases). Per the germline V gene, CDR1 is LNHDA and CDR2 is SQIVND (reference sequence). Trimming stripped 10 bases from V and 1 base from J, with 10 bases between. The CDR3 has 12 amino acids. The CDR3 DNA sequence: TGTGCCACCTCGCAGGGGAACACTGAAGCTTTCTTT. Translation gives CATSQGNTEAFF.

This chain uses TRBV15 with TRBJ2-7, with D possibly being TRBD1 (5 bases). V was pared by 5 bases and J by 2 bases, with 16 bases between. CDR1 and CDR2 from the germline V gene are LNHNV and YYDKDF (reference sequence). The CDR3 sequence is 15 residues long. The DNA of the CDR3 is TGTGCCACCAGCCCCGTTATTACAGGTCCCTACGAGCAGTACTTC. It encodes CATSPVITGPYEQYF. The entire variable domain, with the rest obtained from reference TRBV15 and TRBJ2-7, is as follows: DAMVIQNPRYQVTQFGKPVTLSCSQTLNHNVMYWYQQKSSQAPKLLFHYYDKDFNNEADTPDNFQSRRPNTSFCFLDIRSPGLGDTAMYLCATSPVITGPYEQYFGPGTRLTVT.

The chain links TRBV21-1 to TRBJ1-2; TRBD1 is the table's D call, not checked against the DNA. TRBV21-1 is assigned pseudogene status. CDR3 length equals 18 residues. The CDR3 bases are TGTGCCAGCAGCAAAGCGTCGAGGCAGGGCCCACCTAACTATGGCTACACCTTC. Amino acid sequence: CASSKASRQGPPNYGYTF.

This chain joins TRBV5-4 and TRBJ2-7; 11 bases are a match to TRBD2. The CDR3 runs to 15 residues. V dropped 4 bases and J dropped 9; count of bases not matched to a gene: 12. Germline CDR1 SGHNT, CDR2 YYREEE (reference sequence). The CDR3 region has the DNA TGTGCCAGCAGCACGGGGACTAGCGGATCGAGCGGGCAGTACTTC. Its translation is CASSTGTSGSSGQYF.

The table lists this clone with a few counts. This chain connects TRBV6-1 to TRBJ1-2; 9 bases line up with TRBD1. V lost 5 bases and J lost 8; bases outside the gene matches: 3. Germline CDR1 and CDR2: MNHNS and SASEGT. This CDR3 contains 12 residues. The CDR3 DNA is TGTGCCAGCAGTTGGACAGGGGCCGGCTACACCTTC. Translating gives CASSWTGAGYTF.

This clone was counted a few times. This chain uses TRBV5-4 with TRBJ2-3; tentative D call: TRBD2 (5 bases). V was pared by 4 bases and J by 2 bases, with 20 bases between. Per the germline V gene, CDR1 is SGHNT and CDR2 is YYREEE (reference sequence). This CDR3 region has 17 residues. This CDR3 reads CASSLFIRTLLTDTQYF. In nucleotides, the CDR3 is TGTGCCAGCAGCCTTTTTATAAGGACTCTTCTCACAGATACGCAGTATTTT.

The table lists this clone with a few counts. This chain connects TRBV19 to TRBJ2-4; 11 bases match TRBD2. Germline trimming cut 2 bases from V and 0 bases from J; bases unmatched to any gene: 3. The CDR3 runs to 17 residues. Germline V gene lookup returns CDR1 LNHDA and CDR2 SQIVND (reference sequence). As DNA, the CDR3 is TGTGCCAGTAGTATAACTAGCGGGGGCCTAGCCAAAAACATTCAGTACTTC. Encoded protein: CASSITSGGLAKNIQYF.

This clone was seen only once. One junction end does not reproduce the germline sequence, and a read error may be involved. V and J are TRBV7-9 and TRBJ2-7, with TRBD2 matching 7 bases. The CDR3 consists of 17 residues. Germline CDR1 SEHNR, CDR2 FQNEAQ (reference sequence). The CDR3 spells CSSSFDRGGGRPYEQYF. The CDR3 nucleotides read TGTTCCAGCAGCTTTGACCGCGGCGGGGGACGACCCTACGAGCAGTACTTC.

The V gene is TRBV30, the J gene TRBJ2-7, with 9 positions matching TRBD2. V was pared by 2 bases and J by 3 bases, with 5 bases of the junction left unmatched. Germline assignment: CDR1 GTSNPN and CDR2 SVGIG (reference sequence). This CDR3 has 14 amino acids. CDR3 sequence reads: CAWSSGGSYYEQYF. The CDR3, as DNA: TGTGCCTGGAGTAGCGGGGGGTCCTACTACGAGCAGTACTTC.

The CDR3 protein is CASSDFGQILIYEQYF. In DNA form, the CDR3 reads TGTGCCAGCAGTGATTTTGGACAGATCCTGATCTACGAGCAGTACTTC. This chain uses TRBV6-1 with TRBJ2-7, with a weak D call TRBD1 (6 bases). The CDR3 runs to 16 residues. Germline CDR1 MNHNS, CDR2 SASEGT. V lost 3 bases to trimming and J lost 3 bases, with 18 bases between them.

V is TRBV30 and J is TRBJ2-6; D not certain. V lost 2 bases to trimming and J lost 0 bases, with 5 bases between them. The CDR3 runs 14 residues. Germline values: CDR1 GTSNPN, CDR2 SVGIG (reference sequence). The CDR3 sequence is CAWSPLSGANVLTF. Written as DNA, the CDR3 is TGTGCCTGGAGTCCCCTCTCTGGGGCCAACGTCCTGACTTTC. Using reference TRBV30 and TRBJ2-6 for the parts outside the CDR3, the full variable domain is SQTIHQWPATLVQPVGSPLSLECTVEGTSNPNLYWYRQAAGRGLQLLFYSVGIGQISSEVPQNLSASRPQDRQFILSSKKLLLSDSGFYLCAWSPLSGANVLTFGAGSRLTVL.